These 25 T cell receptor beta chains were all obtained from the same sample, sequenced in a study of control samples from healthy donors and cancer patients. Using immunoSEQ multiplex PCR, the repertoire was profiled, and TCRdb retains in-frame clones only, with some absent. The profile covers about 190,000 clones, with roughly 93% appearing a single time and more than 1.4% taken by the ten largest. Material: blood. The receptors were gathered from a man younger than 30 in good health.

The chain links TRBV3-1 (or the pseudogene TRBV3-2) to TRBJ1-2; perhaps TRBD1 as D (6 bases). This CDR3 spans 13 amino acids. V lost 4 bases, J lost 4 bases, and 10 bases lay in between. Germline lookup yields CDR1 LGHDT and CDR2 YNNKEL (reference sequence). The CDR3 DNA sequence: TGTGCCAGCAGCCTAGGACAGACCTATGGCTACACCTTC. It translates to CASSLGQTYGYTF.

This clone was seen just once. The gene calls are TRBV5-4 and TRBJ2-7; 8 bases map to TRBD1. This CDR3 comprises 15 residues. CDR1 is SGHNT and CDR2 is YYREEE in the germline V gene (reference sequence). Trimming removed 4 bases from V and 0 bases from J; junction bases left unmatched: 6. The CDR3 loop is CASSRAGTGSYEQYF. As DNA, the CDR3 is TGTGCCAGCAGCAGAGCTGGGACAGGCTCCTACGAGCAGTACTTC.

The chain combines TRBV10-3 with TRBJ1-2, with 9 nucleotides matching TRBD1. The junction had 8 bases not matched to a gene; V was cut back by 6 bases and J by 6 bases. Per the germline V gene, CDR1 is ENHRY and CDR2 is SYGVKD. CDR3 size: 14 residues. The CDR3 reads CAIRPGQGSDGYTF. The CDR3 DNA is TGTGCCATCAGACCGGGACAGGGTTCCGATGGCTACACCTTC.

The V gene is TRBV19, the J gene TRBJ1-2; no clear D. Germline CDR1 LNHDA, CDR2 SQIVND (reference sequence). V was cut by 1 base and J by 5 bases, with 14 bases left in between. CDR3 length: 15 amino acids. CDR3 residues: CASSIAADRDYGYTF. In DNA, the CDR3 is TGTGCCAGTAGTATAGCGGCGGACCGGGATTATGGCTACACCTTC. Full variable domain (rest looked up from reference TRBV19 and TRBJ1-2): DGGITQSPKYLFRKEGQNVTLSCEQNLNHDAMYWYRQDPGQGLRLIYYSQIVNDFQKGDIAEGYSVSREKKESFPLTVTSAQKNPTAFYLCASSIAADRDYGYTFGSGTRLTVV.

The CDR3: CASSQGYRESYEQYF. The DNA for the CDR3 is TGTGCCAGCAGCCAAGGGTACAGGGAGTCCTACGAGCAGTACTTC. V gene TRBV14 combines with J gene TRBJ2-7; a weak D match, TRBD1 (6 bases). CDR1 is SGHDN and CDR2 is FVKESK in the germline V gene. CDR3 length equals 15 residues. Trimming shortened V by 1 base and J by 1 base, and 11 bases separated the two germline ends.

J is TRBJ1-6 and V is TRBV5-6, with 7 bases aligning to TRBD1. V dropped 0 bases and J dropped 7; count of bases not matched to a gene: 7. The CDR3 extends over 16 amino acids. CDR1 is SGHDT and CDR2 is YYEEEE in the germline V gene. This CDR3 reads CASSLDRGLWNSPLHF. The CDR3 nucleotides read TGTGCCAGCAGCTTGGACAGGGGATTATGGAATTCACCCCTCCACTTT.

The chain uses TRBV6-2 or TRBV6-3 and TRBJ1-6; D might be TRBD1 (5 bases). The germline V and J ends were trimmed by 2 bases and 6 bases, with 8 bases remaining between them. The CDR3 has 14 amino acids. CDR1 is MNHEY and CDR2 is SVGEGT in the germline V gene. In DNA, the CDR3 is TGTGCCAGCAGTTACCGGGGCTCTAATTCACCCCTCCACTTT. It codes for CASSYRGSNSPLHF.

The rearrangement joins TRBV7-3 to TRBJ2-5; D uncertain. Trimming took 2 bases from V and 5 from J, leaving 15 bases between them. This CDR3 comprises 15 residues. Germline CDR1 is SGHTA and CDR2 is FQGTGA. This CDR3 reads CASSLLPSSWETQYF. CDR3 sequence (DNA): TGTGCCAGCAGCTTATTACCGTCTTCATGGGAGACCCAGTACTTC.

CDR3 DNA: TGTGCCAGCAGTTACAGGGTTAATTCACCCCTCCACTTT. Translated, it gives CASSYRVNSPLHF. V is TRBV6-5 and J is TRBJ1-6, with D hard to call. The CDR3 loop spans 13 amino acids. V gave up 2 bases and J gave up 6 bases, with 5 bases separating them. Germline assignment: CDR1 MNHEY and CDR2 SVGAGI.

As to this clone: Relative to the germline gene, one junction end is altered; a read error may explain this. This chain joins TRBV5-1 and TRBJ1-2, with D possibly matching TRBD1 (6 bases). The CDR3 has 14 residues. In germline, CDR1 is SGHRS, CDR2 YFSETQ. CDR3: CASSPQQGNSGYTF. The CDR3 DNA reads as TGCGCCAGCAGCCCCCAACAGGGAAACTCTGGCTACACCTTC.

This clone appeared a single time. The genes are TRBV6-1 and TRBJ1-3; D possibly corresponds to TRBD1 (6 bases). V lost 0 bases and J lost 2, with 26 bases in between. Germline V gives CDR1 MNHNS, CDR2 SASEGT. The length of the CDR3 is 21 residues. CDR3 residues: CASSEASGGRGVYGAGNTIYF. The CDR3 nucleotides are TGTGCCAGCAGTGAAGCGAGTGGGGGCAGGGGAGTATATGGGGCTGGAAACACCATATATTTT.

The gene calls are TRBV10-3 and TRBJ1-2, with 11 bases matching TRBD1. Germline V gene lookup returns CDR1 ENHRY and CDR2 SYGVKD. V shed 6 bases and J 2 bases; nucleotides not matched to a gene: 2. The CDR3 has 14 residues. The CDR3, as DNA: TGTGCCATCAGCCGGACAGGGGGCAACTATGGCTACACCTTC. It yields the protein CAISRTGGNYGYTF.

The rearrangement uses TRBV12-3 or TRBV12-4 and TRBJ1-1; 10 positions agree with TRBD1. This CDR3 is built from 13 residues. J lost 5 bases, V lost 6 bases, and 3 bases had no gene match. The CDR3 nucleotides are TGTGCCAGCAGGGGACAGGGGAGTACTGAAGCTTTCTTT. Translated, it gives CASRGQGSTEAFF.

This clone is a singleton in its sample. The chain is built from TRBV14 and TRBJ1-5, with a weak D call TRBD1 (5 bases). V was cut by 6 bases and J by 7 bases, with 13 bases left in between. CDR3 length: 13 amino acids. The germline V gene encodes CDR1 SGHDN and CDR2 FVKESK. The CDR3 DNA is TGTGCCAGCAGGAGGCAGGGAGGACAGCCCCAGCATTTT. It codes for CASRRQGGQPQHF.

The chain carries TRBV2 and TRBJ1-2; the match to TRBD1 covers 9 bases. Germline V CDR1 and CDR2: SNHLY, FYNNEI. Trimming removed 9 bases from V and 0 bases from J; junction bases left unmatched: 8. The CDR3 runs 15 residues. The CDR3 sequence is CASRTGDGANYGYTF. CDR3 DNA sequence: TGTGCCAGTAGGACAGGGGACGGAGCTAACTATGGCTACACCTTC.

This CDR3 reads CASSFLQSSSYEQYF. The CDR3 DNA follows: TGCGCCAGCAGCTTCCTACAGAGTAGCTCCTACGAGCAGTACTTC. The rearrangement uses TRBV5-1 and TRBJ2-7; D unresolved. The CDR3 sequence is 15 residues long. V lost 2 bases and J 0 bases, leaving 12 bases between the germline ends. Looked up from germline, CDR1 is SGHRS and CDR2 is YFSETQ.

This chain links TRBV29-1 with TRBJ2-5; D remains unclear. Looked up from germline, CDR1 is SQVTM and CDR2 is ANQGSEA. The CDR3 is made up of 14 amino acids. V lost 0 bases to trimming and J lost 4 bases, with 12 bases between them. CDR3 sequence reads: CSVEDPTVRETQYF. The CDR3 DNA reads as TGCAGCGTTGAAGATCCCACCGTGAGAGAGACCCAGTACTTC.

CDR3 in DNA: TGTGCCAGCAGCTTAGTCAGAAACTACGAGCAGTACTTC. Translating gives CASSLVRNYEQYF. The gene calls are TRBV7-8 and TRBJ2-7; D unresolved. The germline CDR1 and CDR2 sequences are SGHVS and FQNEAQ. The CDR3 extends over 13 amino acids. Trimming removed 1 base at V and 3 bases at J, with 7 bases between.

Turning to this clone: The sample contains more than one DNA sequence encoding this CDR3. The chain joins TRBV18 to TRBJ1-5; D call uncertain. Germline V gene sequence: CDR1 KGHSH, CDR2 LQKENI. The CDR3 consists of 13 residues. The V and J ends lost 8 bases and 4 bases respectively, with 12 bases between them. The CDR3 DNA follows: TGTGCCAGCACTGAGGGCTTGAATCAGCCCCAGCATTTT. Translated: CASTEGLNQPQHF.

V is TRBV28 and J is TRBJ1-1; D gene ambiguous. V was clipped by 2 bases and J by 3 bases, with 7 bases between them. This CDR3 region has 13 residues. Germline loops: CDR1 MDHEN, CDR2 SYDVKM. The CDR3 sequence: CASSLVGYTEAFF. The CDR3 DNA is TGTGCCAGCAGTTTAGTAGGGTACACTGAAGCTTTCTTT. The complete variable domain, with remaining parts taken from reference TRBV28 and TRBJ1-1, reads DVKVTQSSRYLVKRTGEKVFLECVQDMDHENMFWYRQDPGLGLRLIYFSYDVKMKEKGDIPEGYSVSREKKERFSLILESASTNQTSMYLCASSLVGYTEAFFGQGTRLTVV.

The V call is TRBV3-1 (or the pseudogene TRBV3-2), the J call TRBJ1-1; 7 nucleotides align to TRBD1. Germline lookup yields CDR1 LGHDT and CDR2 YNNKEL (reference sequence). The CDR3 extends over 14 amino acids. V gave up 0 bases and J gave up 4 bases; unmatched junction bases: 2. The CDR3 bases are TGTGCCAGCAGCCAAGACGGGACAGTCACTGAAGCTTTCTTT. Residues: CASSQDGTVTEAFF.

The V gene is TRBV7-3, the J gene TRBJ2-1; D perhaps matches TRBD1 (5 bases). This CDR3 has 19 residues. Germline V lookup: CDR1 SGHTA, CDR2 FQGTGA. V was cut by 5 bases and J by 0 bases, with 23 bases left in between. CDR3 DNA: TGTGCCAGCAGCCCCGGGCCAGGGATACTGCAAGGCTCCTACAATGAGCAGTTCTTC. Translation gives CASSPGPGILQGSYNEQFF.

The chain has TRBV29-1 and TRBJ2-5; no firm D call. V dropped 3 bases and J dropped 5 bases, with 16 bases sitting between them. This CDR3 is built from 14 residues. CDR1 and CDR2 from the germline V gene are SQVTM and ANQGSEA. The CDR3 region has the DNA TGCAGCGTTGACCTCCGCAGGTCTCAGGAGACCCAGTACTTC. Protein product: CSVDLRRSQETQYF. The entire variable domain, with the rest obtained from reference TRBV29-1 and TRBJ2-5, is as follows: SAVISQKPSRDICQRGTSLTIQCQVDSQVTMMFWYRQQPGQSLTLIATANQGSEATYESGFVIDKFPISRPNLTFSTLTVSNMSPEDSSIYLCSVDLRRSQETQYFGPGTRLLVL.

The V gene is TRBV9, the J gene TRBJ2-1; the D gene is possibly TRBD2 (6 bases). Looked up from germline, CDR1 is SGDLS and CDR2 is YYNGEE. The CDR3 sequence is 14 residues long. V was cut by 0 bases and J by 7 bases, with 11 bases left in between. The CDR3 DNA follows: TGTGCCAGCAGCGTAGGTCCTAGCGTGAATGAGCAGTTCTTC. It is translated as CASSVGPSVNEQFF.

J is TRBJ2-5 and V is TRBV5-1; either TRBD1 or TRBD2 may fit D (5 bases each). This CDR3 has 16 amino acids. Germline CDR1 SGHRS, CDR2 YFSETQ. The V and J ends lost 0 bases and 1 base respectively, with 13 bases between them. The CDR3 is CASSLGLGVRQETQYF. The CDR3 region has the DNA TGCGCCAGCAGCTTGGGTCTGGGGGTCCGCCAAGAGACCCAGTACTTC.